This T cell receptor (beta chain) was documented in a study of blood T cell repertoires in COVID-19 (TCRdb year 2020). Broadly, across the study: Samples from collaborators originated in the United States, Italy and Spain and spanned both the acute and convalescent phases of COVID-19. The material from the prospective study consisted of cDNA or gDNA derived from T cells, B-cell-depleted T cells, or PBMCs. The dataset comprised deeply sampled blood TCRbeta repertoires from subjects exposed to, actively infected with, or recovered from COVID-19. A freely available public database, intended as a resource for researchers studying the immune response to SARS-CoV-2, is where the repertoires were released. Samples came from the ongoing ImmuneRACE study (first 160 participants) plus 1,254 subjects from 6 global collaborators. Nearly every sample came with metadata listing a de-identified subject ID, COVID-19 status, age in years and sex. Where HLA class I and class II types were available, the types were taken from metadata supplied by the sample provider, not from assay-based typing.

V is pared back by 5 bases and J by 0 bases, with 20 bases lying between the germline termini. From a lookup of the germline V gene, CDR1 and CDR2 are MGHRA and YSYEKL. The CDR3 holds 19 amino acids from the cysteine to the phenylalanine. Only the CDR3 DNA is retained, 57 bases long and in frame from the first base. Notes on this clone: Its antigen has not been determined. The input lacks base qualities; no much larger clone sits a single base away.

TCRbeta CDR3 regions were amplified from genomic DNA by means of the immunoSEQ Assay, a bias-controlled multiplex PCR. In the original analysis: The number of nucleated cells in each sample was estimated by amplification of reference gene primers within the assay. To quantify the absolute abundance of each unique TCRbeta CDR3 rearrangement, sequence reads were collapsed and filtered. Productive Simpson clonality was computed per sample as the square root of Simpson's diversity index over productive rearrangements. Not all clones reach the TCRdb copy of this immuneACCESS table, which keeps in-frame sequences only. Checked studies attribute under half of the gap to unresolved V genes and leave the rest unexplained. The D gene and trimming were derived from the DNA, and the V and J assignments and clone size from that table. The sample profile shows hundreds of thousands of clones; approximately 89% of them were found once. The ten biggest clones cover about 9.4% of the sample.

General conclusions and limits of the study: The quantity of clinical and demographic metadata differed by source and by participant and was supplied without curation.

One collaborating source in Seattle enrolled patients during active infection and followed them longitudinally through the course of disease. Collaborating institutions collected whole blood in K2EDTA tubes following their own protocols. For TCRbeta analysis, collaborators shipped samples as frozen whole blood, isolated PBMCs, or DNA extracted from either of those sample types. The specimen sequenced was peripheral blood. This receptor was identified in a woman aged 65 to 85 with COVID-19, enrolled during active disease. Rearrangement joined TRBV4-1 to TRBJ2-6; the D gene is possibly TRBD1, with 5 bases matching. The DNA sequence reads TGCGCCAGCAGCTTCACCCTACAGGATCGGAGCTCTGGGGCCAACGTCCTGACTTTC. Its protein is CASSFTLQDRSSGANVLTF.